Listed here are 5 T cell receptor beta chains from one sample, sequenced in a study of blood T cell repertoires in COVID-19 (dated by TCRdb to 2018 to 2021). Libraries were made using the immunoSEQ multiplex PCR assay. TCRdb carries this immuneACCESS record with in-frame sequences only. Its versions omit some clonotypes, under half of them owing to an unresolved V gene in the studies checked, with the rest unexplained. The sample records 75,000 to 80,000 clones, about 88% of which are singletons. The ten largest make up approximately 9.7% of the sample. Sample: peripheral blood. The receptors derive from a human donor in a cohort sampled during active COVID-19.

This clone was counted a single time. The chain employs TRBV15 and TRBJ2-5, with 7 bases identical to TRBD2. The CDR3 is 16 amino acids. V was pared by 3 bases and J by 0 bases, with 7 bases of the junction left unmatched. From germline, CDR1 is LNHNV and CDR2 YYDKDF (reference sequence). This CDR3 reads CATSRNAGAYQETQYF. The CDR3 DNA is TGTGCCACCAGCAGGAATGCGGGAGCCTACCAAGAGACCCAGTACTTC.

This clone was seen once. This chain uses TRBV5-6 with TRBJ2-1, with TRBD1 matching 11 bases. After removal of 1 base from V and 2 bases from J, the junction contained 5 bases not matched to a gene. CDR3 size: 17 residues. Germline-derived CDR1 and CDR2 are SGHDT and YYEEEE. This CDR3 is CASSLYWTGGAYNEQFF. In DNA form, the CDR3 reads TGTGCCAGCAGCTTGTATTGGACAGGGGGCGCCTACAATGAGCAGTTCTTC.

The V call is TRBV28, the J call TRBJ1-2; 9 bases are shared with TRBD1. Germline assignment: CDR1 MDHEN and CDR2 SYDVKM. Germline trimming cut 3 bases from V and 8 bases from J; bases unmatched to any gene: 13. The CDR3 extends over 16 amino acids. CDR3 coding DNA: TGTGCCAGCAGTTTGATTAACAGGGGGCTGTCGGAGGGCTACACCTTC. Amino acids: CASSLINRGLSEGYTF.

The chain is built from TRBV5-1 and TRBJ2-1, with TRBD1 identical over 7 bases. Germline assignment: CDR1 SGHRS and CDR2 YFSETQ. V was pared by 5 bases and J by 8 bases, with 10 bases of the junction left unmatched. The CDR3 runs to 14 residues. CDR3: CASSPGTASDEQFF. CDR3 sequence (DNA): TGCGCCAGCAGTCCGGGGACAGCCAGTGATGAGCAGTTCTTC.

This clone was found once. The chain joins TRBV2 to TRBJ2-7; D uncertain. V gave up 7 bases and J gave up 0 bases, with 13 bases separating them. The CDR3 is 14 amino acids. Germline CDR1 and CDR2: SNHLY and FYNNEI. The CDR3 is CASMSAPTSYEQYF. For the CDR3, the DNA is TGTGCCAGCATGTCAGCGCCCACCTCCTACGAGCAGTACTTC.